The clone carrying this TCR beta chain was observed once. The record originates from a study of blood T cell repertoires in COVID-19. Study-level information: COVID-19 samples from acute and convalescent phases originated in the United States, Italy and Spain. From T cells, B-cell-depleted T cells, or PBMCs came the material, which was cDNA or gDNA.

J gave up 2 bases and V 0 bases, and 7 bases lay outside the gene matches. The CDR3 extends over 16 amino acids. Germline loops: CDR1 SGHTA, CDR2 FQGNSA. The authors' processing: Amplification with reference gene primers provided the estimates of nucleated cell counts. Produced via immunoSEQ multiplex PCR; TCRdb's table is partial and in-frame only. The V and J calls and clone size are taken from that table; D and trimming were inferred from the DNA. The table lists hundreds of thousands of clones, approximately 90% of them singletons. The chain is built from TRBV7-2 and TRBJ2-7, with 7 bases that match TRBD1. The sample comprised peripheral blood. The source of this sequence is a woman aged 18-35 years with acute or convalescent COVID-19. CDR3 sequence reads: CASSLAAGTATYEQYF. The DNA for the CDR3 is TGTGCCAGCAGCTTAGCTGCCGGGACAGCAACCTACGAGCAGTACTTC.